One and the same sample provided the 21 T cell receptor beta chains below, sequenced in a study of T cell clusters in autoimmune cytopenias. TRB amplification used approximately 270 ng of peripheral blood genomic DNA. One tube held mixed TRB-A and TRB-B primer pools for touch-down PCR. TCRdb re-called the multiplex PCR reads and shows each CDR3 protein once, DNA omitted. Reported are thousands of distinct CDR3 sequences; the ten largest clones contain approximately 30%. This sample was shared with a second study, whose subject was T cell repertoires in aging, cancer and after chemotherapy.

The sequencing sample was made of peripheral blood. The receptor set was obtained from a human donor in good health.

The chain recombines TRBV5-1 with TRBJ2-3; TCRdb proposes TRBD1, but this gene call is untestable without DNA. The CDR3 has 15 amino acids. The germline V gene encodes CDR1 SGHRS and CDR2 YFSETQ. CDR3 loop: CASSFSSRGADTQYF.

By frequency, this clonotype registers medium-sized. This sequence joins TRBV5-5 and TRBJ2-5; TCRdb designates TRBD2, a call that cannot be tested without DNA. The germline gives CDR1 SGHKS, CDR2 YYEKEE (reference sequence). This CDR3 is 16 amino acids long. The CDR3 loop is CASSLAPSGGQETQYF.

This clonotype is labeled medium-sized based on frequency. The chain has TRBV11-1 and TRBJ2-3; the TRBD1 assignment by TCRdb is unverifiable without DNA. In germline, CDR1 is SGHAT, CDR2 FQDESV (reference sequence). The CDR3 consists of 16 residues. The CDR3 loop reads CASSDGADYSTDTQYF.

By frequency, this clonotype registers medium-sized. The chain combines TRBV27 with TRBJ2-1. The CDR3 has 13 residues. Germline values: CDR1 MNHEY, CDR2 SMNVEV (reference sequence). The CDR3 sequence is CASSPRGRNEQFF.

This clonotype ranks as medium-sized in terms of frequency. The V and J genes are TRBV19 and TRBJ1-2; TCRdb's D call of TRBD1 is untestable without DNA. Germline values: CDR1 LNHDA, CDR2 SQIVND (reference sequence). The CDR3 is 14 residues long. CDR3: CASSQIRGNYGYTF. Filled out from reference TRBV19 and TRBJ1-2, the complete variable domain reads DGGITQSPKYLFRKEGQNVTLSCEQNLNHDAMYWYRQDPGQGLRLIYYSQIVNDFQKGDIAEGYSVSREKKESFPLTVTSAQKNPTAFYLCASSQIRGNYGYTFGSGTRLTVV.

This chain links TRBV4-1 with TRBJ2-6; TCRdb's D call of TRBD1 is untestable without DNA. The germline CDR1 and CDR2 sequences are MGHRA and YSYEKL. CDR3 length equals 15 residues. CDR3 in amino acids: CASSQGGAGANVLTF.

This rearrangement joins TRBV18 to TRBJ2-7; TCRdb proposes TRBD1, but this gene call is untestable without DNA. From germline, CDR1 is KGHSH and CDR2 LQKENI. This CDR3 contains 17 residues. The CDR3 is CASSLTRVRDRGYEQYF. Full variable domain (missing parts from reference TRBV18 and TRBJ2-7): NAGVMQNPRHLVRRRGQEARLRCSPMKGHSHVYWYRQLPEEGLKFMVYLQKENIIDESGMPKERFSAEFPKEGPSILRIQQVVRGDSAAYFCASSLTRVRDRGYEQYFGPGTRLTVT.

This clonotype is identified as medium-sized from frequency. The rearrangement links TRBV6-1 to TRBJ2-3; TCRdb proposes TRBD1, but this gene call is untestable without DNA. Germline CDR1 and CDR2: MNHNS and SASEGT. This CDR3 spans 15 amino acids. This chain's CDR3 is CASSEASRGADTQYF.

Judged by frequency, this clonotype is medium-sized. The rearrangement links TRBV6-5 to TRBJ2-3; the TCRdb D gene call, TRBD2, has no DNA to confirm it. The germline V gene has CDR1 MNHEY and CDR2 SVGAGI. The CDR3 covers 17 residues. CDR3 amino acids: CASSYSPAGGVRDTQYF.

This chain links TRBV30 with TRBJ1-2; absent DNA, TCRdb's TRBD1 call cannot be checked. Germline CDR1 reads GTSNPN; CDR2 reads SVGIG (reference sequence). This CDR3 is built from 14 residues. The CDR3 loop reads CAWSPGRGAYGYTF.

The genes are TRBV6-1 and TRBJ1-2; the TCRdb D gene call, TRBD1, has no DNA to confirm it. In germline, CDR1 is MNHNS, CDR2 SASEGT. This CDR3 region has 15 residues. The CDR3 protein is CASSEGGRVNYGYTF.

The V call is TRBV5-1, the J call TRBJ2-7; the D call from TCRdb, TRBD1, cannot be confirmed without DNA. This CDR3 comprises 15 residues. CDR1 and CDR2 from the germline V gene are SGHRS and YFSETQ. CDR3 amino acids: CASSFTTGISYEQYF.

Considering frequency, this clonotype is large. The V call is TRBV7-9, the J call TRBJ2-3; TCRdb calls TRBD1, which cannot be checked without DNA. The germline gives CDR1 SEHNR, CDR2 FQNEAQ (reference sequence). This CDR3 comprises 16 residues. CDR3 sequence reads: CASSFGTGGFTDTQYF.

Considering frequency, this clonotype is medium-sized. The chain joins TRBV27 to TRBJ2-1. The CDR3 has 14 residues. Germline CDR1 MNHEY, CDR2 SMNVEV (reference sequence). CDR3 loop: CASSLAGDYNEQFF.

This clonotype ranks as medium-sized (0.01 to 0.1%) in terms of frequency. The genes are TRBV19 and TRBJ1-2. The CDR3 sequence is 16 residues long. CDR1 and CDR2 (germline): LNHDA, SQIVND (reference sequence). The CDR3 is CASSRPGTVVTYGYTF.

This chain connects TRBV18 to TRBJ1-2. The germline gives CDR1 KGHSH, CDR2 LQKENI. The CDR3 is 13 amino acids. The chain's CDR3 is CASSPRPSDGYTF.

The rearrangement joins TRBV10-3 to TRBJ2-5; TCRdb outputs TRBD2, but without DNA this stays unchecked. The CDR3 is 15 amino acids. CDR1 ENHRY and CDR2 SYGVKD come from the germline V gene. The CDR3 region is CAISESAAGAETQYF.

V usage is TRBV28 and J usage is TRBJ2-1. Germline lookup yields CDR1 MDHEN and CDR2 SYDVKM. This CDR3 is built from 13 residues. CDR3 protein: CASSEDLWNEQFF.

This clonotype ranks as medium-sized in terms of frequency. The chain joins TRBV6-1 to TRBJ2-5. The CDR3 is made up of 15 amino acids. Germline CDR1 and CDR2: MNHNS and SASEGT. CDR3 amino acids: CASSELLSAQETQYF.

The genes are TRBV6-1 and TRBJ1-1; TCRdb lists TRBD1, though no DNA is available to test this call. There are 15 residues in the CDR3. CDR1 and CDR2 (germline): MNHNS, SASEGT. The CDR3: CASSSQDGRNTEAFF.

This chain joins TRBV6-6 and TRBJ1-5. There are 15 residues in the CDR3. CDR1 is MNHNY and CDR2 is SVGAGI in the germline V gene (reference sequence). CDR3: CASSPREGGNQPQHF.